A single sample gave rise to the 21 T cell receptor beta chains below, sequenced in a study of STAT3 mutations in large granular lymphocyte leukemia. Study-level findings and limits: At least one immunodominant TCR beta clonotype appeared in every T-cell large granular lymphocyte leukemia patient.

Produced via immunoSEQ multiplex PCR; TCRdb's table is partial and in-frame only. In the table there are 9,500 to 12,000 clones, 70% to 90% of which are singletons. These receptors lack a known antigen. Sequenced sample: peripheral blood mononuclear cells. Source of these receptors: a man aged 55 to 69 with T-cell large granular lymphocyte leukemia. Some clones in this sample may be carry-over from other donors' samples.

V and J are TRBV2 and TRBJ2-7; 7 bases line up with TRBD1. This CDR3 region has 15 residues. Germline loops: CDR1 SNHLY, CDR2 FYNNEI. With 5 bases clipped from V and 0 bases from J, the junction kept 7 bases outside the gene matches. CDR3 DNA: TGTGCCAGCAGTCCAACGGGACAGAGCTCCTACGAGCAGTACTTC. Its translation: CASSPTGQSSYEQYF.

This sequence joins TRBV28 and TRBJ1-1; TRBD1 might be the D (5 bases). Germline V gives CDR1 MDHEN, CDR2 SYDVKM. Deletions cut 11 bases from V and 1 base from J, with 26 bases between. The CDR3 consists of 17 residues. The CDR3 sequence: CASSLGRWGTPNTEAFF. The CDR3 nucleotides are TGTGCCTCCAGTTTAGGCAGGTGGGGGACTCCGAACACTGAAGCTTTCTTT.

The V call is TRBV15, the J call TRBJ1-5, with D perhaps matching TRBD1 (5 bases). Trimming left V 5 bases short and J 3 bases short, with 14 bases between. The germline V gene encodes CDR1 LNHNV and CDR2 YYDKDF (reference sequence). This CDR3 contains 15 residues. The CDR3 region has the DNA TGTGCCACCAGCTTCCCAGGGTCAGACAATCAGCCCCAGCATTTT. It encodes CATSFPGSDNQPQHF.

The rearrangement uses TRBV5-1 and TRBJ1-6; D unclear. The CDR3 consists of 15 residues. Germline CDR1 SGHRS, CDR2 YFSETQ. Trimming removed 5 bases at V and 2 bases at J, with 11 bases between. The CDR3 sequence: CASSLLGTYNSPLHF. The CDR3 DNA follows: TGCGCCAGCAGTTTACTGGGCACCTATAATTCACCCCTCCACTTT.

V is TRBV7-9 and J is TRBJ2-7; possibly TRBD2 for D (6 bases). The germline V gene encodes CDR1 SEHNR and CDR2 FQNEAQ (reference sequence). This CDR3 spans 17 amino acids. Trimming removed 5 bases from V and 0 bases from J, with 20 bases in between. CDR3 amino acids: CASSRGTEQTHSYEQYF. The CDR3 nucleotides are TGTGCCAGCAGCCGGGGGACGGAACAAACCCACTCCTACGAGCAGTACTTC.

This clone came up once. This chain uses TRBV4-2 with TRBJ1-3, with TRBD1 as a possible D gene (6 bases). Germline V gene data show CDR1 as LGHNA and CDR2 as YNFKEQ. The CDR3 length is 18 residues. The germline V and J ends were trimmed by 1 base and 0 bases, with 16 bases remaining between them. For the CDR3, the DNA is TGTGCCAGCAGCCAAGGTCTACAGGGAGTGGGCTCTGGAAACACCATATATTTT. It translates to CASSQGLQGVGSGNTIYF.

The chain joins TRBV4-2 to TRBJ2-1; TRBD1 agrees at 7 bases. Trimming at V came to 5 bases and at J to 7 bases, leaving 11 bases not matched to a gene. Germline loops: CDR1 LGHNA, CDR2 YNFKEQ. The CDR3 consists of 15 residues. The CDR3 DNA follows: TGTGCCAGCAGCTCGACAGGGAAGTACGGTAATGAGCAGTTCTTC. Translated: CASSSTGKYGNEQFF.

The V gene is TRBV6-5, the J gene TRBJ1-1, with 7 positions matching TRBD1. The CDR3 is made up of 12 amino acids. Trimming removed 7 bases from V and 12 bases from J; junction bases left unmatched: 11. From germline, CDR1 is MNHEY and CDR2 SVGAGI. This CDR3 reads CASTDGYRGTFF. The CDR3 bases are TGTGCCAGCACCGACGGGTACAGGGGAACTTTCTTT.

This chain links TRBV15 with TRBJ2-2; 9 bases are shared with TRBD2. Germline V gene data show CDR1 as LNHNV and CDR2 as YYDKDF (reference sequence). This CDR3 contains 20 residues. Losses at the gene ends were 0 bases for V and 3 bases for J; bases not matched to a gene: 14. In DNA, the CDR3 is TGTGCCACCAGCAGAGAACCGCTCGGGGCTAGCGGGATAGACACCGGGGAGCTGTTTTTT. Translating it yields CATSREPLGASGIDTGELFF.

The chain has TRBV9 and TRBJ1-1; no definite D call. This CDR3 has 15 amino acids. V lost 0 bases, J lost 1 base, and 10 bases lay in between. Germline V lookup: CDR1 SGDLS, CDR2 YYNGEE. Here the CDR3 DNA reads TGTGCCAGCAGCGTAGACTTCCTACCGAACACTGAAGCTTTCTTT. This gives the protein CASSVDFLPNTEAFF.

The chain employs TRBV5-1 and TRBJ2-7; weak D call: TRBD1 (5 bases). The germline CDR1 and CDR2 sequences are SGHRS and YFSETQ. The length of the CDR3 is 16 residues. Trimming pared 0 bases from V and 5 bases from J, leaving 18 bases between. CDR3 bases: TGCGCCAGCAGCTTGGTAGTGACAGAGACCTCGAACGAGCAGTACTTC. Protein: CASSLVVTETSNEQYF. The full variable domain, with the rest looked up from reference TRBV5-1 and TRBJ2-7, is KAGVTQTPRYLIKTRGQQVTLSCSPISGHRSVSWYQQTPGQGLQFLFEYFSETQRNKGNFPGRFSGRQFSNSRSEMNVSTLELGDSALYLCASSLVVTETSNEQYFGPGTRLTVT.

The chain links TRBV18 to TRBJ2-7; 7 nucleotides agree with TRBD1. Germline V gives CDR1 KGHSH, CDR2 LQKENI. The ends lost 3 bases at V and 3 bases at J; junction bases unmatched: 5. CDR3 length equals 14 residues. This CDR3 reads CASSPSRTGYEQYF. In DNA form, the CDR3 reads TGTGCCAGCTCACCCTCCCGGACAGGCTACGAGCAGTACTTC.

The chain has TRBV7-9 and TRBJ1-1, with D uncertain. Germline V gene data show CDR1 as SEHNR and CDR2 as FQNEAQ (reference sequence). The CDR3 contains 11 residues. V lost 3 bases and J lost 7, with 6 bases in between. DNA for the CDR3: TGTGCCAGCAGCTTCGCCGATGAAGCTTTCTTT. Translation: CASSFADEAFF.

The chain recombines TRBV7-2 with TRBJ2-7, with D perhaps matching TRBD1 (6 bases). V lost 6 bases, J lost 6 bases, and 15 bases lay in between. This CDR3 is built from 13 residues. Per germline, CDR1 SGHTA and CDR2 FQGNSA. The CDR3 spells CASSQTGNGEQYF. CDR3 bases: TGTGCCAGCAGTCAAACAGGGAATGGCGAGCAGTACTTC.

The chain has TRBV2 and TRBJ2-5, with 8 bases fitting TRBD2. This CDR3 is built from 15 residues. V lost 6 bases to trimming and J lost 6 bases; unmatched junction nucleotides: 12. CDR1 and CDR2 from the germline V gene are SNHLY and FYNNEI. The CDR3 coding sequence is TGTGCCAGCAGGGCGTGGAGCGGGAGAGCGAAGACCCAGTACTTC. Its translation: CASRAWSGRAKTQYF.

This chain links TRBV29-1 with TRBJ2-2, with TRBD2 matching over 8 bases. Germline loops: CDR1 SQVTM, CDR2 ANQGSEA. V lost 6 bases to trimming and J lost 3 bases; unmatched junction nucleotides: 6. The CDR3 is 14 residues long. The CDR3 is CSVTSGGYTGELFF. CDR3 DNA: TGCAGCGTCACTAGCGGAGGTTACACCGGGGAGCTGTTTTTT.

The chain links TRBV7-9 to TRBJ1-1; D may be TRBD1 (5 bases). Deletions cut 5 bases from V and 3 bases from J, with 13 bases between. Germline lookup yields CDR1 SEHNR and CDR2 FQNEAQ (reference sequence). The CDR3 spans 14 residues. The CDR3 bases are TGTGCCAGCAGCCCGGCAGGGCAGGACACTGAAGCTTTCTTT. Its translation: CASSPAGQDTEAFF.

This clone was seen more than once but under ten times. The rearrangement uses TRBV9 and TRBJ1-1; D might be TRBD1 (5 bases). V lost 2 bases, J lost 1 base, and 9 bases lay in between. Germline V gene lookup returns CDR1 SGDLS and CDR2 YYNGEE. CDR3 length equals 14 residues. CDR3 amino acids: CASSVVDTNTEAFF. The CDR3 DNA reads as TGTGCCAGCAGCGTTGTGGACACGAACACTGAAGCTTTCTTT.

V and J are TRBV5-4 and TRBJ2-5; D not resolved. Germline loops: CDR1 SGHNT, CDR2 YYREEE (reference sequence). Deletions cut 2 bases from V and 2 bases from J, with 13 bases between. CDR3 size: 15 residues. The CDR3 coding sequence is TGTGCCAGCAGCTTTACTGTGGGAATACAAGAGACCCAGTACTTC. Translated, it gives CASSFTVGIQETQYF.

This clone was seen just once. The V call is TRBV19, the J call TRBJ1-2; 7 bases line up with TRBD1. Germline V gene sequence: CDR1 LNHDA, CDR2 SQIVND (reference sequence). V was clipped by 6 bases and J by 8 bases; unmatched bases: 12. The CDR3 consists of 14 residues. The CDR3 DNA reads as TGTGCCAGTAGAACCAGGGGGGGCTTCGGCGGCTACACCTTC. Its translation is CASRTRGGFGGYTF.

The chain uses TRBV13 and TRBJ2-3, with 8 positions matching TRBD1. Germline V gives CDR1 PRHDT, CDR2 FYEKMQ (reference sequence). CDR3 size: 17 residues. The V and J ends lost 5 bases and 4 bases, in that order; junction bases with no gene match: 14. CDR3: CASSLRGPGVGPDTQYF. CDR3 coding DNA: TGTGCCAGCAGCCTCAGGGGGCCGGGCGTGGGGCCAGATACGCAGTATTTT.